The next 15 T cell receptor beta chains were all read from a single sample in a study of tumor-infiltrating lymphocytes in primary liver carcinoma. The researchers produced TCR beta cDNA from 500 to 550 ng total RNA with a constant-region primer. A slightly modified ARM-PCR protocol with three nested multiplex PCR rounds produced these TCR beta libraries. TRBV1-TRBV30 forward and Cbeta reverse primers drove the first two roughly 10-cycle rounds. Each CDR3 protein gets one entry after TCRdb re-called the multiplex PCR reads with MiXCR. Among 180,000 or so distinct CDR3 sequences listed, 60% were seen once. Germline DNA was also extracted, and blood RNA derived from unsorted whole blood. Sequenced input: peripheral blood. The receptors originated from a man in his forties with primary liver carcinoma and hepatitis B virus infection.

In this sample, this clonotype turned up a few times. The V call is TRBV6-2 or TRBV6-3, the J call TRBJ1-5, with 10 bases identical to TRBD1. CDR1 and CDR2 from the germline V gene are MNHEY and SVGEGT. The V and J ends lost 2 bases and 2 bases, in that order; junction bases with no gene match: 6. The CDR3 covers 17 residues. CDR3 amino acids: CASSYPTGGIGNQPQHF. DNA of the CDR3: TGTGCCAGCAGTTACCCGACAGGGGGCATCGGCAATCAGCCCCAGCATTTT.

This chain connects TRBV5-4 to TRBJ1-4; the match to TRBD1 covers 7 bases. In germline, CDR1 is SGHNT, CDR2 YYREEE (reference sequence). The CDR3 loop spans 15 amino acids. The V segment lost 3 bases and the J segment 6 bases; nucleotides outside the gene matches: 8. CDR3 sequence (DNA): TGTGCCAGCAGCTCATCCGGGACAGCTGATGAAAAACTGTTTTTT. This codes for CASSSSGTADEKLFF.

The sample holds one count of this clonotype. At one of its ends the junction is not consistent with the germline gene, which may arise from a read error. The chain combines TRBV11-3 with TRBJ2-5, with D perhaps matching TRBD1 or TRBD2 (5 bases each). The CDR3 spans 13 residues. In germline, CDR1 is SGHNT, CDR2 YENEEA. CDR3 residues: CASGSGDPETQHF. The CDR3 DNA reads as TGTGCCAGCGGTTCCGGGGACCCAGAGACCCAGCACTTC.

Worth noting for this clonotype: At one end, the junction sequence differs from germline, possibly due to a read error. The V call is TRBV11-2, the J call TRBJ2-1, with TRBD2 matching over 8 bases. Germline values: CDR1 SGHAT, CDR2 FQNNGV. The CDR3 runs 13 residues. CDR3 loop: CASSFGSGMLSEF. The CDR3 DNA reads TGTGCCAGCAGCTTCGGTAGCGGGATGTTATCTGAGTTC.

Regarding this clonotype: The final CDR3 position lacks the conserved phenylalanine or tryptophan, pointing to a likely read error. The chain recombines TRBV7-9 with TRBJ1-2; 8 bases align to TRBD1. Per the germline V gene, CDR1 is SEHNR and CDR2 is FQNEAQ (reference sequence). This CDR3 spans 12 amino acids. V trimming: 8 bases; J trimming: 10 bases; junction bases outside the gene matches: 9. The CDR3 sequence is CASQGQGRDYTY. The CDR3 DNA follows: TGTGCCAGCCAAGGACAGGGAAGAGACTACACCTAC.

The chain employs TRBV6-6 and TRBJ2-7, with 9 bases aligning to TRBD1. The CDR3 covers 15 residues. Germline assignment: CDR1 MNHNY and CDR2 SVGAGI (reference sequence). J lost 5 bases, V lost 2 bases, and 7 bases had no gene match. The CDR3 sequence: CASSYLGTGSHEQYF. CDR3 bases: TGTGCCAGCAGTTACCTCGGGACAGGGAGCCACGAGCAGTACTTC.

Note on this clonotype: A clone one base away is much larger, so this may be a read error. The chain couples TRBV11-3 to TRBJ1-1, with 8 bases fitting TRBD1. CDR3 length: 13 residues. Per germline, CDR1 SGHNT and CDR2 YENEEA. DNA of the CDR3: TGTGCCAACAGCTTAGGGACAGGAACTGAAGCTTTCTTT. It translates to CANSLGTGTEAFF.

This clonotype was found a few times. V is TRBV6-6 and J is TRBJ2-2; D unresolved. Germline CDR1 is MNHNY and CDR2 is SVGAGI (reference sequence). The CDR3 consists of 14 residues. V gave up 7 bases and J gave up 4 bases, with 13 bases separating them. The CDR3: CASINGVGTGELFF. DNA of the CDR3: TGTGCCAGCATAAACGGCGTCGGCACCGGGGAGCTGTTTTTT.

This clonotype was detected ten times or more. V usage is TRBV11-2 and J usage is TRBJ2-7; D remains ambiguous. Germline CDR1 SGHAT, CDR2 FQNNGV. V lost 3 bases and J 6 bases, leaving 6 bases between the germline ends. The CDR3 covers 11 residues. The CDR3 DNA follows: TGTGCCAGCAGCTTTTACCGCGAGCAGTACTTC. Its protein product is CASSFYREQYF.

About this clonotype: Mismatch with germline at one junction end may stem from a read error. The V call is TRBV6-6, the J call TRBJ2-7; a weak D match, TRBD1 (5 bases). The CDR3 extends over 15 amino acids. Germline V gives CDR1 MNHNY, CDR2 SVGAGI (reference sequence). The CDR3 sequence: CASSYLGRVIEEQNF. The CDR3 bases are TGTGCCAGCAGTTACTTAGGCAGGGTAATAGAAGAGCAGAACTTC.

This chain uses TRBV12-3 or TRBV12-4 with TRBJ2-7, with D hard to call. This CDR3 spans 11 amino acids. Trimming removed 6 bases from V and 6 bases from J, with 9 bases in between. The CDR3 region is CASSLGREQYF. CDR3 nucleotides: TGTGCCAGCAGCCTCGGACGCGAGCAGTACTTC.

Worth noting for this clonotype: The junction departs from the called germline gene at one end, perhaps through a read error. The chain carries TRBV12-3 or TRBV12-4 and TRBJ2-1; 9 bases are a match to TRBD1. The CDR3 consists of 16 residues. CDR3 amino acids: CTSSSAYRGQDNEQFF. CDR3 bases: TGTACCAGCAGTTCGGCCTACAGGGGGCAAGACAATGAGCAGTTCTTC.

This clonotype came up a few times. The chain uses TRBV10-2 and TRBJ2-1, with 7 positions matching TRBD2. V was pared by 3 bases and J by 8 bases, with 4 bases of the junction left unmatched. In germline, CDR1 is WSHSY, CDR2 SAAADI. There are 13 residues in the CDR3. This CDR3 is CASSEASGYEQFF. CDR3 DNA sequence: TGCGCCAGCAGTGAAGCTAGCGGCTATGAGCAGTTCTTC.

This chain links TRBV6-2 or TRBV6-3 with TRBJ2-5, with TRBD2 as a possible D gene (6 bases). Germline CDR1 and CDR2: MNHEY and SVGEGT. The CDR3 loop spans 14 amino acids. The V end was cut by 6 bases, the J end by 4 bases, with 15 bases between. This chain's CDR3 is CASSKLVGGETQYF. CDR3 nucleotide sequence: TGTGCCAGCAGCAAACTAGTGGGAGGAGAGACCCAGTACTTC.

A few counts support this clonotype. The CDR3 sequence is CASSKGYDYTF. The CDR3 DNA reads as TGTGCCAGCAGTAAGGGATACGACTACACCTTC. The J gene is TRBJ1-2, the V gene TRBV6-1; D is ambiguous. The CDR3 length is 11 residues. Trimming shortened V by 5 bases and J by 10 bases, and 11 bases separated the two germline ends. Germline V CDR1 and CDR2: MNHNS, SASEGT.